A selection of T cell receptor beta chains follows, all from one sample in a study of cytomegalovirus exposure and HLA in healthy donors. The assay was immunoSEQ multiplex PCR, and TCRdb's table has in-frame clones only and misses some. The table for this sample gives about 170,000 clones. The specimen sequenced was PBMCs. The receptor set was obtained from a woman aged 18-29 years in good health and CMV-seropositive. The CDR3 runs from the conserved cysteine through the conserved F or W. Fields, in order: J gene, V gene, D gene, CDR3 protein, CDR3 DNA. The D gene is left open where the match is weak.

j_call: TRBJ2-6; v_call: TRBV15; d_call: -; cdr3_aa: CATSVGDSGANVLTF; cdr3_nt: TGTGCCACCAGCGTCGGGGACTCTGGGGCCAACGTCCTGACTTTC
j_call: TRBJ1-3; v_call: TRBV10-2; d_call: TRBD1; cdr3_aa: CASSESPGQGSSFSGNTIYF; cdr3_nt: TGCGCCAGCAGTGAGTCCCCCGGACAGGGGTCTTCATTCTCTGGAAACACCATATATTTT
j_call: TRBJ1-1; v_call: TRBV7-9; d_call: -; cdr3_aa: CASSLRDTLNTEAFF; cdr3_nt: TGTGCCAGCAGCTTAAGGGACACATTGAACACTGAAGCTTTCTTT
j_call: TRBJ1-1; v_call: TRBV6-1; d_call: -; cdr3_aa: CASSELGDTEAFF; cdr3_nt: TGTGCCAGCAGTGAATTGGGCGACACTGAAGCTTTCTTT
j_call: TRBJ1-3; v_call: TRBV6-5; d_call: -; cdr3_aa: CASSTGIQNTIYF; cdr3_nt: TGTGCCAGCAGTACAGGGATCCAAAACACCATATATTTT
j_call: TRBJ1-6; v_call: TRBV4-3; d_call: -; cdr3_aa: CASSREGGGHNSPLHF; cdr3_nt: TGCGCCAGCAGCCGGGAGGGTGGGGGCCATAATTCACCCCTCCACTTT
j_call: TRBJ2-7; v_call: TRBV7-8; d_call: TRBD1; cdr3_aa: CASSSPRTGRAYEQYF; cdr3_nt: TGTGCCAGCAGCTCCCCCCGGACAGGCCGAGCCTACGAGCAGTACTTC
j_call: TRBJ2-3; v_call: TRBV4-1; d_call: -; cdr3_aa: CASGQDTQYF; cdr3_nt: TGCGCCAGTGGACAGGATACGCAGTATTTT
j_call: TRBJ1-3; v_call: TRBV30; d_call: TRBD1; cdr3_aa: CACGTVGNTIYF; cdr3_nt: TGTGCCTGTGGGACAGTTGGAAACACCATATATTTT
j_call: TRBJ1-1; v_call: TRBV7-9; d_call: -; cdr3_aa: CASSLEEFEAFF; cdr3_nt: TGTGCCAGCAGCTTAGAGGAGTTTGAAGCTTTCTTT
j_call: TRBJ1-1; v_call: TRBV2; d_call: -; cdr3_aa: CASSDEANTEAFF; cdr3_nt: TGTGCCAGCAGTGACGAGGCGAACACTGAAGCTTTCTTT
j_call: TRBJ1-2; v_call: TRBV7-9; d_call: TRBD1; cdr3_aa: CASSPYTGVGYTF; cdr3_nt: TGTGCCAGCAGTCCTTATACAGGGGTTGGCTACACCTTC
j_call: TRBJ2-1; v_call: TRBV5-1; d_call: TRBD2; cdr3_aa: CASSFLAESYNEQFF; cdr3_nt: TGCGCCAGCAGCTTCCTAGCGGAATCCTACAATGAGCAGTTCTTC
j_call: TRBJ2-2; v_call: TRBV29-1; d_call: TRBD1; cdr3_aa: CSVLTGGSTGELFF; cdr3_nt: TGCAGCGTTTTGACAGGGGGTTCGACCGGGGAGCTGTTTTTT
j_call: TRBJ1-1; v_call: TRBV30; d_call: -; cdr3_aa: CARGGMNTEAFF; cdr3_nt: TGTGCCCGCGGGGGGATGAACACTGAAGCTTTCTTT
j_call: TRBJ1-5; v_call: TRBV6-1; d_call: -; cdr3_aa: CASTRTGVNQPQHF; cdr3_nt: TGTGCCAGCACTCGGACGGGAGTTAATCAGCCCCAGCATTTT
j_call: TRBJ2-1; v_call: TRBV9; d_call: -; cdr3_aa: CASSVGLGTGKVAGGFYNEQFF; cdr3_nt: TGTGCCAGCAGCGTAGGATTGGGGACAGGGAAGGTAGCGGGGGGCTTTTACAATGAGCAGTTCTTC
j_call: TRBJ1-1; v_call: TRBV2; d_call: -; cdr3_aa: CASSEARGLTEAFF; cdr3_nt: TGTGCCAGCAGTGAAGCGCGAGGGCTCACTGAAGCTTTCTTT
j_call: TRBJ1-1; v_call: TRBV7-9; d_call: TRBD1; cdr3_aa: CASSLWSGGENAEAFF; cdr3_nt: TGTGCCAGCAGCTTATGGTCAGGGGGCGAGAACGCTGAAGCTTTCTTT
j_call: TRBJ2-4; v_call: TRBV5-1; d_call: TRBD2; cdr3_aa: CASSPGLAGGIAKNIQYF; cdr3_nt: TGCGCCAGCAGCCCGGGACTAGCGGGAGGTATAGCCAAAAACATTCAGTACTTC
j_call: TRBJ2-2; v_call: TRBV18; d_call: TRBD2; cdr3_aa: CASSPSGSDGELFF; cdr3_nt: TGTGCCAGCTCACCAAGCGGGAGTGACGGGGAGCTGTTTTTT
j_call: TRBJ2-1; v_call: TRBV19; d_call: -; cdr3_aa: CASSIGGRSYNEQFF; cdr3_nt: TGTGCCAGTAGTATAGGGGGCAGGTCCTACAATGAGCAGTTCTTC
j_call: TRBJ1-3; v_call: TRBV20-1; d_call: -; cdr3_aa: CSSVSGNTIYF; cdr3_nt: TGCAGTTCAGTCTCTGGAAACACCATATATTTT
j_call: TRBJ1-1; v_call: TRBV7-9; d_call: TRBD1; cdr3_aa: CASSSAGTGEVRTEAFF; cdr3_nt: TGTGCCAGCAGCTCGGCCGGGACAGGGGAGGTTCGCACTGAAGCTTTCTTT
j_call: TRBJ1-2; v_call: TRBV4-1; d_call: TRBD1; cdr3_aa: CASSQPPPGQTNYGYTF; cdr3_nt: TGCGCCAGCAGCCAACCTCCTCCGGGACAGACGAACTATGGCTACACCTTC
j_call: TRBJ2-5; v_call: TRBV11-2; d_call: TRBD2; cdr3_aa: CASSPRLAGGRYQETQYF; cdr3_nt: TGTGCCAGCAGCCCCCGACTAGCGGGGGGCCGGTACCAAGAGACCCAGTACTTC
j_call: TRBJ2-5; v_call: TRBV21-1; d_call: -; cdr3_aa: CARSLQETQYF; cdr3_nt: TGTGCCAGGTCCTTACAAGAGACCCAGTACTTC
j_call: TRBJ2-2; v_call: TRBV2; d_call: TRBD2; cdr3_aa: CASSDFAGGTGELFF; cdr3_nt: TGTGCCAGCAGTGATTTCGCGGGGGGCACCGGGGAGCTGTTTTTT
j_call: TRBJ2-1; v_call: TRBV7-9; d_call: -; cdr3_aa: CASSLVRNEQFF; cdr3_nt: TGTGCCAGCAGCTTAGTCCGGAATGAGCAGTTCTTC
j_call: TRBJ2-3; v_call: TRBV19; d_call: -; cdr3_aa: CASSISSGVRGTDTQYF; cdr3_nt: TGTGCCAGTAGTATTTCCAGCGGAGTCCGAGGCACAGATACGCAGTATTTT
j_call: TRBJ1-1; v_call: TRBV4-1; d_call: -; cdr3_aa: CASSQSLRMWITEAFF; cdr3_nt: TGCGCCAGCAGCCAAAGCCTCAGGATGTGGATCACTGAAGCTTTCTTT
j_call: TRBJ1-5; v_call: TRBV14; d_call: -; cdr3_aa: CASSQAGDQPQHF; cdr3_nt: TGTGCCAGCAGCCAAGCAGGGGATCAGCCCCAGCATTTT
j_call: TRBJ1-1; v_call: TRBV30; d_call: TRBD1; cdr3_aa: CAWSADRGNTEAFF; cdr3_nt: TGTGCCTGGAGCGCGGACAGGGGGAACACTGAAGCTTTCTTT
j_call: TRBJ2-2; v_call: TRBV6-6; d_call: -; cdr3_aa: CASSYQPQTGELFF; cdr3_nt: TGTGCCAGCAGTTACCAACCTCAGACCGGGGAGCTGTTTTTT
j_call: TRBJ1-4; v_call: TRBV27; d_call: TRBD1; cdr3_aa: CASSSSDRRGEKLFF; cdr3_nt: TGTGCCAGCAGTTCGTCGGACAGGCGAGGTGAAAAACTGTTTTTT
j_call: TRBJ2-1; v_call: TRBV30; d_call: -; cdr3_aa: CAWSVITGYNEQFF; cdr3_nt: TGTGCCTGGAGTGTCATAACGGGCTACAATGAGCAGTTCTTC
j_call: TRBJ2-7; v_call: TRBV5-1; d_call: -; cdr3_aa: CASSLGWGDDSYEQYF; cdr3_nt: TGCGCCAGCAGCTTGGGCTGGGGGGATGATTCCTACGAGCAGTACTTC
j_call: TRBJ2-3; v_call: TRBV30; d_call: -; cdr3_aa: CAWSVGGARADTQYF; cdr3_nt: TGTGCCTGGAGTGTGGGTGGAGCCCGGGCAGATACGCAGTATTTT
j_call: TRBJ2-5; v_call: TRBV19; d_call: TRBD1; cdr3_aa: CASSIAGQEETQYF; cdr3_nt: TGTGCCAGTAGTATAGCTGGACAGGAAGAGACCCAGTACTTC
j_call: TRBJ1-2; v_call: TRBV7-6; d_call: -; cdr3_aa: CASSKDRNYGYTF; cdr3_nt: TGTGCCAGCAGCAAGGACAGAAACTATGGCTACACCTTC
j_call: TRBJ2-1; v_call: TRBV5-1; d_call: TRBD1; cdr3_aa: CASSSGTGGDEQFF; cdr3_nt: TGCGCCAGCAGCTCCGGCACAGGGGGCGATGAGCAGTTCTTC
j_call: TRBJ1-5; v_call: TRBV7-3; d_call: TRBD1; cdr3_aa: CASSLSTGTGENQPQHF; cdr3_nt: TGTGCCAGCAGCCTTTCTACGGGGACAGGGGAAAATCAGCCCCAGCATTTT